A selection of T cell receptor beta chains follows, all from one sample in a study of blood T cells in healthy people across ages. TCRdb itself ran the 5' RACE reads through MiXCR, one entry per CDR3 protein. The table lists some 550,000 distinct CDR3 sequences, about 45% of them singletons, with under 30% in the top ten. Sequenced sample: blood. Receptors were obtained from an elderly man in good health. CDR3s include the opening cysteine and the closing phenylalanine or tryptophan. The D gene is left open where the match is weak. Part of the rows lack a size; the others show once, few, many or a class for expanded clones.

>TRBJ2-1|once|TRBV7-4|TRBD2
TGTGCCAGCAGTCGCAAGCAGCGGGAGAGTATTTCCTACAATGAGCAGTTCTTC
CASSRKQRESISYNEQFF
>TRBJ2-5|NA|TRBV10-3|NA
TGTGCCATCAGTGAGGGGCTCCCGGCCCAGTACTTC
CAISEGLPAQYF
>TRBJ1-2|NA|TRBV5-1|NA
TGCGCCAGCAGCCTAACGGAGGGGCGCTATGGCTACACCTTC
CASSLTEGRYGYTF
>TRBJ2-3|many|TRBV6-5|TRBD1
TGTGCCAGCACCCCCTCATTACAGGGGATACAGTATTTT
CASTPSLQGIQYF
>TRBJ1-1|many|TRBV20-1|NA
TGCAGCGCGGGGCGGGTAGAGGACACTGAAGCTTTCTTT
CSAGRVEDTEAFF
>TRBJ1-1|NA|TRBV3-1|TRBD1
TGTGCCAGCAGCCAAGGGTTCAGGGGGCATGAAGCTTTCTTT
CASSQGFRGHEAFF
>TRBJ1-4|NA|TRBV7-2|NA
TGTGCCAGCAGCCTCAAGGACGGAAGGCCAGAAAAACTGTTTTTT
CASSLKDGRPEKLFF
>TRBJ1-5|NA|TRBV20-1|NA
TGCAGTGTAGGGCAGTTAAATCAGCCCCAGCATTTT
CSVGQLNQPQHF
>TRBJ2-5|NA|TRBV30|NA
TGTGCCGGTCAAAGGTCGGCAAGCTTCAAGCAGTACTTC
CAGQRSASFKQYF
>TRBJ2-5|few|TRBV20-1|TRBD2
TGCAGTGCCGATGGGACTAGCGGGAGGGGCGTTTCAGAGACCCAGTACTTC
CSADGTSGRGVSETQYF
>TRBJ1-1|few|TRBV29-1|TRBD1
TGCAGCGTTGAAGGAGCCGCGGACAGGGGGGCTGAAGCTTTCTTT
CSVEGAADRGAEAFF
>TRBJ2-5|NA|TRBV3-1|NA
TGTGCCAGCAGCCAAGGCATCGGGGCTGAGGAGACCCAGTACTTC
CASSQGIGAEETQYF
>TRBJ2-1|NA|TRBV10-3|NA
TGTGCCATCGCCGGGACCCCCTACAATGAGCAGTTCTTC
CAIAGTPYNEQFF
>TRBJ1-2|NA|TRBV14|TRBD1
TGTGCCAGCAGCGACCCCGGGACAGGGAGGTCTGGCTACACCTTC
CASSDPGTGRSGYTF
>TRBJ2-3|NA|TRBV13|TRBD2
TGTGCCAGCAGCTCACTAGCGGGAGGGAGCACAGATACGCAGTATTTT
CASSSLAGGSTDTQYF
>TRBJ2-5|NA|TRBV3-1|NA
TGTGCCAGCAGCCAAGTATCACGGAAAGTACAAGAGACCCAGTACTTC
CASSQVSRKVQETQYF
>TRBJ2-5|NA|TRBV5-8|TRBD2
TGTGCCAGCAGCTTGGACGGACTAGCGGCGCAGACCCAGTACTTC
CASSLDGLAAQTQYF
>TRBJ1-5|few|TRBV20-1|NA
TGCAGTGCTAGAGATCTGCGGAATCCTAATCAGCCCCAGCATTTT
CSARDLRNPNQPQHF
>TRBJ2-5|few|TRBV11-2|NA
TGTGCCAGCAGCTTCAACAGGGACGAAAAGACCCAGTACTTC
CASSFNRDEKTQYF
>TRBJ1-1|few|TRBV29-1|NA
TGCAGCTCGGAGAACACTGAAGCTTTCTTT
CSSENTEAFF
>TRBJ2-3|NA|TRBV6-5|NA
TGTGCCAGCTGGCGGACTGGCCTTACAGATACGCAGTATTTT
CASWRTGLTDTQYF
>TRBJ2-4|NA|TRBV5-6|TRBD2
TGTGCCAGCAGGTCCCTTGGGGGGGTTCACAAAAACATTCAGTACTTC
CASRSLGGVHKNIQYF